These 15 T cell receptor beta chains share one sample of origin, sequenced in a study of monozygotic twins with inflammatory bowel disease. Reanalyzing the 5' RACE reads, TCRdb keeps one entry per CDR3 protein, without DNA. The table counts 350,000 to 500,000 distinct CDR3 sequences; approximately 2.4% lies in the top ten. The sample taken for sequencing was blood. The receptors come from a human donor with ulcerative colitis or Crohn's disease, or a healthy co-twin of an affected twin (not recorded which).

The CDR3 spells CASSQDRDRGTYEQYF. The V and J genes are TRBV4-3 and TRBJ2-7; without DNA, the TCRdb call of TRBD1 cannot be checked. This CDR3 contains 16 residues. Germline CDR1 LGHNA, CDR2 YSLEER.

The chain carries TRBV7-2 and TRBJ2-1; the TCRdb call, TRBD2, lacks DNA for checking. The CDR3 length is 16 residues. CDR1 and CDR2 from the germline V gene are SGHTA and FQGNSA. CDR3 region: CASSLGSSATSYEQFF.

The chain couples TRBV3-1 to TRBJ1-2; TCRdb's D call of TRBD1 is untestable without DNA. Looked up from germline, CDR1 is LGHDT and CDR2 is YNNKEL (reference sequence). CDR3 length: 13 residues. The CDR3 sequence is CASTPRAGYGYTF.

The CDR3 here is CATSDFLIPNENSPQHF. J is TRBJ1-5 and V is TRBV24-1. Germline assignment: CDR1 KGHDR and CDR2 SFDVKD. The CDR3 runs to 17 residues.

The rearrangement uses TRBV6-1 and TRBJ1-4. The germline V gene encodes CDR1 MNHNS and CDR2 SASEGT. CDR3 length: 14 residues. The CDR3 is CASRRSSTNEKLFF.

V is TRBV29-1 and J is TRBJ1-1; absent DNA, TCRdb's TRBD1 call cannot be checked. Germline CDR1 and CDR2: SQVTM and ANQGSEA. The CDR3 extends over 11 amino acids. CDR3 in amino acids: CSVGQGTEAFF.

The CDR3 reads CAWSVLGRTATFF. The genes are TRBV30 and TRBJ1-6; the TCRdb D gene call, TRBD1, has no DNA to confirm it. The CDR3 is 13 amino acids. In germline, CDR1 is GTSNPN, CDR2 SVGIG (reference sequence). Full variable domain (outside the CDR3, taken from reference TRBV30 and TRBJ1-6): SQTIHQWPATLVQPVGSPLSLECTVEGTSNPNLYWYRQAAGRGLQLLFYSVGIGQISSEVPQNLSASRPQDRQFILSSKKLLLSDSGFYLCAWSVLGRTATFFGNGTRLTVT.

The chain is built from TRBV10-3 and TRBJ2-6; TCRdb lists TRBD1, though no DNA is available to test this call. Germline CDR1 reads ENHRY; CDR2 reads SYGVKD. There are 15 residues in the CDR3. CDR3 in amino acids: CAISEGGNGANVLTF.

This rearrangement joins TRBV30 to TRBJ2-4; TCRdb outputs TRBD1, but without DNA this stays unchecked. The CDR3 has 14 residues. Germline V CDR1 and CDR2: GTSNPN, SVGIG (reference sequence). CDR3 sequence: CAWSTDGTGDIQYF.

The chain couples TRBV14 to TRBJ2-2. This CDR3 is 16 amino acids long. Germline loops: CDR1 SGHDN, CDR2 FVKESK. CDR3 sequence: CASSQDLDTTSGELFF.

This chain uses TRBV5-6 with TRBJ1-2; absent DNA, TCRdb's TRBD1 call cannot be checked. In germline, CDR1 is SGHDT, CDR2 YYEEEE. This CDR3 contains 15 residues. The CDR3 protein is CASSLRSAGGFGYTF.

The V gene is TRBV12-3 or TRBV12-4, the J gene TRBJ2-3; TCRdb's D call of TRBD1 is untestable without DNA. This CDR3 has 18 amino acids. The CDR3 sequence: CASSLSRRTQESTDTQYF.

This rearrangement joins TRBV5-1 to TRBJ2-2. The CDR3 spans 15 residues. Germline-derived CDR1 and CDR2 are SGHRS and YFSETQ. CDR3 sequence: CASSVGTLGTGELFF.

The chain employs TRBV7-8 and TRBJ1-4. This CDR3 comprises 16 residues. Per the germline V gene, CDR1 is SGHVS and CDR2 is FQNEAQ. This CDR3 is CASSFGLLGKTEKLFF.

The chain recombines TRBV7-2 with TRBJ2-3. Germline V gene lookup returns CDR1 SGHTA and CDR2 FQGNSA. The CDR3 is 13 amino acids. CDR3 sequence reads: CASSLVGGDTQYF.